These T cell receptor beta chains were read from a single sample in a study of graft-versus-host responses after intestinal transplantation. Repertoires were generated with immunoSEQ multiplex PCR, while TCRdb's copy carries only in-frame clones and drops some. This sample carries over 15,000 clones, less than 50% of them seen once, and the ten largest clones take over 3%. Sequencing was performed on alloreactive CD8+ T cells from a mixed lymphocyte reaction culture, taken before intestinal transplant. These receptors were obtained from a human patient who received an intestinal transplant. Each CDR3 is given with its conserved first and last residue. The D gene is left open where the match is weak. Clone size is not always given. Where it is, it says once, few, many or a class for expanded clones.

abundance: -; v_gene: TRBV5-1; j_gene: TRBJ2-5; d_gene: TRBD1; CDR3aa: CASSPGRGLEETQYF; CDR3nt: TGCGCCAGCAGTCCCGGCAGGGGGCTTGAAGAGACCCAGTACTTC
abundance: few; v_gene: TRBV19; j_gene: TRBJ1-2; d_gene: -; CDR3aa: CASIQGNGYTF; CDR3nt: TGTGCCAGTATTCAGGGGAATGGCTACACCTTC
abundance: -; v_gene: TRBV6-5; j_gene: TRBJ1-3; d_gene: -; CDR3aa: CATWAGTYGNTIYF; CDR3nt: TGTGCCACCTGGGCGGGAACATACGGAAACACCATATATTTT
abundance: few; v_gene: TRBV28; j_gene: TRBJ1-5; d_gene: -; CDR3aa: CASSLYGEVQPQHF; CDR3nt: TGTGCCAGCAGTTTATATGGGGAAGTCCAGCCCCAGCATTTT
abundance: few; v_gene: TRBV11-2; j_gene: TRBJ2-3; d_gene: -; CDR3aa: CASSLTDTQYF; CDR3nt: TGTGCCAGCAGCTTAACAGATACGCAGTATTTT
abundance: -; v_gene: TRBV6-1; j_gene: TRBJ2-7; d_gene: -; CDR3aa: CATYLGLRTYEQYF; CDR3nt: TGTGCCACGTATCTGGGACTCCGGACCTACGAGCAGTACTTC
abundance: -; v_gene: TRBV4-1; j_gene: TRBJ1-1; d_gene: -; CDR3aa: CASSPRRGMVPEAFF; CDR3nt: TGTGCCAGCAGCCCCCGAAGGGGGATGGTACCTGAAGCTTTCTTT
abundance: -; v_gene: TRBV27; j_gene: TRBJ2-5; d_gene: -; CDR3aa: CASSPDAVQETQYF; CDR3nt: TGTGCCAGCAGTCCGGATGCGGTCCAAGAGACCCAGTACTTC
abundance: -; v_gene: TRBV13; j_gene: TRBJ2-1; d_gene: -; CDR3aa: CASSLGSSPLYNEQFF; CDR3nt: TGTGCCAGCAGCTTAGGGAGCTCCCCCCTCTACAATGAGCAGTTCTTC
abundance: once; v_gene: TRBV7-9; j_gene: TRBJ2-7; d_gene: -; CDR3aa: CASSSAGTPYEQYF; CDR3nt: TGTGCCAGCAGCTCAGCCGGGACTCCCTACGAGCAGTACTTC
abundance: few; v_gene: TRBV27; j_gene: TRBJ2-3; d_gene: -; CDR3aa: CASSLLGEIDTQYF; CDR3nt: TGTGCCAGCAGTTTATTGGGGGAGATAGATACGCAGTATTTT
abundance: few; v_gene: TRBV6-6; j_gene: TRBJ2-7; d_gene: -; CDR3aa: CASSYGGAGEQYF; CDR3nt: TGTGCCAGCAGTTACGGAGGGGCTGGGGAGCAGTACTTC
abundance: few; v_gene: TRBV7-6; j_gene: TRBJ2-3; d_gene: -; CDR3aa: CASSREDTQYF; CDR3nt: TGTGCCAGCAGCCGGGAGGATACGCAGTATTTT
abundance: -; v_gene: TRBV6-6; j_gene: TRBJ1-2; d_gene: -; CDR3aa: CASSRLESSPLGYTF; CDR3nt: TGTGCCAGCAGTCGCCTCGAATCTTCACCCTTAGGCTACACCTTC
abundance: -; v_gene: TRBV27; j_gene: TRBJ1-6; d_gene: TRBD1; CDR3aa: CASRPILTGRGSPLHF; CDR3nt: TGTGCCAGCAGACCTATCCTGACAGGGCGAGGGTCACCCCTCCACTTT
abundance: -; v_gene: TRBV9; j_gene: TRBJ1-2; d_gene: -; CDR3aa: CASSVDIRNYGYTF; CDR3nt: TGTGCCAGCAGCGTAGATATCAGAAACTATGGCTACACCTTC
abundance: -; v_gene: TRBV2; j_gene: TRBJ2-7; d_gene: -; CDR3aa: CASSELGGAYEQYF; CDR3nt: TGTGCCAGCAGTGAACTCGGTGGGGCCTACGAGCAGTACTTC
abundance: -; v_gene: TRBV6-5; j_gene: TRBJ2-2; d_gene: TRBD2; CDR3aa: CASSYSTSGSTGELFF; CDR3nt: TGTGCCAGCAGTTACTCGACTAGCGGGAGCACCGGGGAGCTGTTTTTT
abundance: -; v_gene: TRBV11-3; j_gene: TRBJ2-3; d_gene: -; CDR3aa: CASSLVSVDTQYF; CDR3nt: TGTGCCAGCAGCTTAGTGTCGGTTGATACGCAGTATTTT
abundance: -; v_gene: TRBV4-3; j_gene: TRBJ2-7; d_gene: TRBD2; CDR3aa: CASSAGTSYEQYF; CDR3nt: TGCGCCAGCAGCGCCGGGACTAGCTACGAGCAGTACTTC
abundance: -; v_gene: TRBV7-3; j_gene: TRBJ2-1; d_gene: -; CDR3aa: CASSLLAWDNEQFF; CDR3nt: TGTGCCAGCAGCTTATTGGCCTGGGACAATGAGCAGTTCTTC
abundance: once; v_gene: TRBV6-5; j_gene: TRBJ2-1; d_gene: -; CDR3aa: CASSSGGRIVYNEQFF; CDR3nt: TGTGCCAGCAGTTCCGGAGGACGCATTGTTTACAATGAGCAGTTCTTC
abundance: -; v_gene: TRBV7-9; j_gene: TRBJ2-1; d_gene: -; CDR3aa: CASSLVGGSSYNEQFF; CDR3nt: TGTGCCAGCAGCTTAGTGGGGGGAAGCTCCTACAATGAGCAGTTCTTC
abundance: -; v_gene: TRBV21-1; j_gene: TRBJ2-5; d_gene: -; CDR3aa: CASSKASQETQYF; CDR3nt: TGTGCCAGCAGCAAAGCGTCCCAAGAGACCCAGTACTTC
abundance: -; v_gene: TRBV6-6; j_gene: TRBJ2-7; d_gene: -; CDR3aa: CASGISPSEEKYF; CDR3nt: TGTGCCAGCGGAATATCGCCATCAGAGGAGAAGTACTTC
abundance: few; v_gene: TRBV6-6; j_gene: TRBJ2-5; d_gene: -; CDR3aa: CASSSYREETQYF; CDR3nt: TGTGCCAGCAGTTCATACAGGGAAGAGACCCAGTACTTC
abundance: few; v_gene: TRBV10-3; j_gene: TRBJ2-6; d_gene: TRBD1; CDR3aa: CAISETGAPGSGANVLTF; CDR3nt: TGTGCCATCAGTGAAACAGGGGCTCCAGGCTCTGGGGCCAACGTCCTGACTTTC
abundance: once; v_gene: TRBV7-8; j_gene: TRBJ2-2; d_gene: -; CDR3aa: CASSQQRGNTGELFF; CDR3nt: TGTGCCAGCAGCCAACAAAGGGGAAATACCGGGGAGCTGTTTTTT
abundance: few; v_gene: TRBV27; j_gene: TRBJ2-1; d_gene: TRBD1; CDR3aa: CASSWDRGNEQFF; CDR3nt: TGTGCCAGCAGTTGGGACAGGGGTAATGAGCAGTTCTTC
abundance: medium-sized; v_gene: TRBV5-1; j_gene: TRBJ2-1; d_gene: TRBD2; CDR3aa: CASSLLAGNEQFF; CDR3nt: TGCGCCAGCAGCCTGCTAGCGGGAAATGAGCAGTTCTTC
abundance: -; v_gene: TRBV10-2; j_gene: TRBJ2-1; d_gene: -; CDR3aa: CASSPGSYSYNEQFF; CDR3nt: TGCGCCAGCTCTCCAGGGTCCTATTCCTACAATGAGCAGTTCTTC
abundance: -; v_gene: TRBV4-1; j_gene: TRBJ2-7; d_gene: -; CDR3aa: CASSHVHWGKGEQYF; CDR3nt: TGCGCCAGCAGCCATGTGCATTGGGGTAAAGGCGAGCAGTACTTC
abundance: few; v_gene: TRBV27; j_gene: TRBJ2-7; d_gene: -; CDR3aa: CASSLIGPGAYEQYF; CDR3nt: TGTGCCAGCAGTTTAATTGGTCCAGGAGCCTACGAGCAGTACTTC
abundance: few; v_gene: TRBV6-1; j_gene: TRBJ2-1; d_gene: -; CDR3aa: CASSMKSYNEQFF; CDR3nt: TGTGCCAGCAGCATGAAATCCTACAATGAGCAGTTCTTC
abundance: -; v_gene: TRBV7-6; j_gene: TRBJ2-7; d_gene: TRBD1; CDR3aa: CASSPGADRSSYEQYF; CDR3nt: TGTGCCAGCAGCCCAGGGGCGGACAGGAGCTCCTACGAGCAGTACTTC
abundance: once; v_gene: TRBV4-2; j_gene: TRBJ2-1; d_gene: -; CDR3aa: CASSQWGDVSEQFF; CDR3nt: TGTGCCAGCAGCCAATGGGGGGACGTGAGTGAGCAGTTCTTC
abundance: -; v_gene: TRBV27; j_gene: TRBJ1-2; d_gene: -; CDR3aa: CASRHGVGYGYTF; CDR3nt: TGTGCCAGCAGGCACGGGGTTGGCTATGGCTACACCTTC
abundance: few; v_gene: TRBV5-1; j_gene: TRBJ2-7; d_gene: TRBD1; CDR3aa: CASSFGTGSYEQYF; CDR3nt: TGCGCCAGCAGCTTCGGGACAGGCTCCTACGAGCAGTACTTC
abundance: -; v_gene: TRBV13; j_gene: TRBJ2-2; d_gene: -; CDR3aa: CASSLAGRRELFF; CDR3nt: TGTGCCAGCAGCTTAGCAGGGCGTCGGGAGCTGTTTTTT
abundance: -; v_gene: TRBV29-1; j_gene: TRBJ1-1; d_gene: TRBD1; CDR3aa: CSVGQGLREAFF; CDR3nt: TGCAGCGTTGGACAGGGCCTTCGGGAAGCTTTCTTT
abundance: -; v_gene: TRBV7-3; j_gene: TRBJ2-3; d_gene: TRBD1; CDR3aa: CASTTQGADTQYF; CDR3nt: TGTGCCAGCACCACTCAGGGGGCGGATACGCAGTATTTT
abundance: -; v_gene: TRBV11-2; j_gene: TRBJ1-5; d_gene: -; CDR3aa: CASSFYADPGVSNQPQHF; CDR3nt: TGTGCCAGCAGCTTTTATGCGGATCCTGGGGTTAGCAATCAGCCCCAGCATTTT
abundance: -; v_gene: TRBV7-9; j_gene: TRBJ2-7; d_gene: -; CDR3aa: CASSSKDRLAFSYEQYF; CDR3nt: TGTGCCAGCAGCTCCAAGGACCGGCTAGCGTTCTCCTACGAGCAGTACTTC
abundance: -; v_gene: TRBV10-3; j_gene: TRBJ1-2; d_gene: TRBD1; CDR3aa: CAVLTGTGVYGYTF; CDR3nt: TGTGCCGTTCTTACCGGGACAGGGGTCTATGGCTACACCTTC
abundance: -; v_gene: TRBV6-5; j_gene: TRBJ1-4; d_gene: TRBD1; CDR3aa: CASSLGQGAEKLFF; CDR3nt: TGTGCCAGCAGTTTAGGACAGGGGGCGGAAAAACTGTTTTTT
abundance: -; v_gene: TRBV7-6; j_gene: TRBJ2-7; d_gene: TRBD1; CDR3aa: CASSLGQADYYEQYF; CDR3nt: TGTGCCAGCAGCTTGGGACAGGCGGACTACTACGAGCAGTACTTC
abundance: -; v_gene: TRBV4-2; j_gene: TRBJ2-1; d_gene: -; CDR3aa: CASSQYVALYNEQFF; CDR3nt: TGTGCCAGCAGCCAATATGTTGCCCTATACAATGAGCAGTTCTTC
abundance: few; v_gene: TRBV19; j_gene: TRBJ2-5; d_gene: TRBD1; CDR3aa: CASRDSPFQETQYF; CDR3nt: TGTGCCAGCCGGGACAGCCCATTCCAAGAGACCCAGTACTTC
abundance: few; v_gene: TRBV4-2; j_gene: TRBJ2-1; d_gene: -; CDR3aa: CASSFRLAYNEQFF; CDR3nt: TGTGCCAGCAGCTTCCGACTAGCCTACAATGAGCAGTTCTTC
abundance: -; v_gene: TRBV2; j_gene: TRBJ1-2; d_gene: -; CDR3aa: CASSPWHGHYGYTF; CDR3nt: TGTGCCAGCAGTCCCTGGCACGGGCACTATGGCTACACCTTC
abundance: few; v_gene: TRBV27; j_gene: TRBJ2-7; d_gene: TRBD1; CDR3aa: CASSLGGQGYEQYF; CDR3nt: TGTGCCAGCAGTTTGGGGGGACAGGGCTACGAGCAGTACTTC
abundance: -; v_gene: TRBV27; j_gene: TRBJ2-1; d_gene: TRBD2; CDR3aa: CASGAFETSGNEQFF; CDR3nt: TGTGCCAGCGGCGCGTTCGAGACTAGCGGCAATGAGCAGTTCTTC
abundance: -; v_gene: TRBV10-3; j_gene: TRBJ2-1; d_gene: TRBD1; CDR3aa: CAISDGQESIDEQFF; CDR3nt: TGTGCCATCAGTGACGGACAGGAATCTATCGATGAGCAGTTCTTC
abundance: -; v_gene: TRBV6-5; j_gene: TRBJ2-1; d_gene: -; CDR3aa: CASSDWGSYNEQFF; CDR3nt: TGTGCCAGCAGTGACTGGGGGTCCTACAATGAGCAGTTCTTC
abundance: -; v_gene: TRBV7-6; j_gene: TRBJ2-7; d_gene: -; CDR3aa: CASSLGLHYEQYF; CDR3nt: TGTGCCAGCAGCTTGGGCCTCCACTACGAGCAGTACTTC
abundance: once; v_gene: TRBV5-1; j_gene: TRBJ1-1; d_gene: -; CDR3aa: CASSWPDPFTPGNTEAFF; CDR3nt: TGCGCCAGCAGCTGGCCGGACCCCTTTACCCCCGGTAACACTGAAGCTTTCTTT
abundance: few; v_gene: TRBV2; j_gene: TRBJ2-4; d_gene: -; CDR3aa: CASSEGDLAKNIQYF; CDR3nt: TGTGCCAGCAGCGAAGGGGATCTAGCCAAAAACATTCAGTACTTC
abundance: -; v_gene: TRBV6-5; j_gene: TRBJ2-1; d_gene: -; CDR3aa: CASSYSTSNEQFF; CDR3nt: TGTGCCAGCAGTTACTCGACTAGCAATGAGCAGTTCTTC